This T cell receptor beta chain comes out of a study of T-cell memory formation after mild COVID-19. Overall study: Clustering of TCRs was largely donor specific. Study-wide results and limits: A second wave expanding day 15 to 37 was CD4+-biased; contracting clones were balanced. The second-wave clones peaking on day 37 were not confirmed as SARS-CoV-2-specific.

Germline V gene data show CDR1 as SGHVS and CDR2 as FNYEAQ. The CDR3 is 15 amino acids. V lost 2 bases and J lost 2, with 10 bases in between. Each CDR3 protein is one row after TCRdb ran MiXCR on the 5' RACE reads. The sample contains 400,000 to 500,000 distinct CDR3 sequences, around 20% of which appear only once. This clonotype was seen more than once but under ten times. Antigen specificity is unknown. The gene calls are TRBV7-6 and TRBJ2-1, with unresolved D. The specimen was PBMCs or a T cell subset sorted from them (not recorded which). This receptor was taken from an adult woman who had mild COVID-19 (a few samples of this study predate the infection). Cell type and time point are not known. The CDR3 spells CASSLLGTPYNEQFF. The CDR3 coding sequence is TGTGCCAGCAGCTTATTAGGAACCCCCTACAATGAGCAGTTCTTC.